Included here is one T cell receptor beta chain sequence, with context. The target antigen is unknown. This CDR3 has 14 residues. Deletions cut 3 bases from V and 0 bases from J, with 9 bases between. CDR1 DFQATT and CDR2 SNEGSKA come from the germline V gene (reference sequence). TCRdb processed the reads anew with MiXCR; each CDR3 protein has one entry. The table lists some 400,000 distinct CDR3 sequences, about 33% of them singletons. This record belongs to a study of T cell repertoires in cytomegalovirus infection. Study context: Matching HLA type, along with CMV infection, was indicated by public TCR beta signatures.

Study-level findings and limits: HLA-C-restricted CMV clonotypes gave the most frequent clonotype in two of eight donors. Summed public TCR beta family frequency identified CMV carriers bearing the relevant HLA.

The sequence derives from a human donor in good health (CMV status not recorded). Some clones in this sample may be carry-over from other donors' samples. The chain has TRBV20-1 and TRBJ1-5; no definite D call. The sample taken for sequencing was PBMCs. CDR3 DNA: TGCAGTGCTAGTTTTGTGAATAGCAATCAGCCCCAGCATTTT. This codes for CSASFVNSNQPQHF.